The rows below give T cell receptor beta chains drawn from one sample of a study of CD8+CD57+ T cells in acquired aplastic anemia. MiXCR, run by TCRdb on the reads, gives a single entry per CDR3 protein. The table records about 180,000 distinct CDR3 sequences, approximately 49% of them present only once. Sequencing was performed on sorted CD4+, CD8+, or CD8+CD57+ T cells (not recorded which) from PBMCs. Receptors originate from a human donor in good health. Each CDR3 is given with its conserved first and last residue. The D gene is left open where the match is weak. The size entry is marked missing in some rows and otherwise reads once, few, many or a size class.

TRBJ2-7,many,14,TRBD2,TRBV6-5,TGTGCCAGCAGTTCAGGACTAGCGATCCACGAGCAGTACTTC,CASSSGLAIHEQYF
TRBJ2-3,.,16,.,TRBV5-1,TGCGCCAGCAGCCCCGGGAGTTCGTTTCCCACAGATACGCAGTATTTT,CASSPGSSFPTDTQYF
TRBJ2-5,many,16,TRBD1,TRBV7-2,TGTGCCAGCAGCCCGCCGGGACAGGGGTTAAGGGAGACCCAGTACTTC,CASSPPGQGLRETQYF
TRBJ2-1,.,15,.,TRBV10-1,TGCGCCAGTAGTGGAGTTACAGGGTACCCTAATGAGCAGTTCTTC,CASSGVTGYPNEQFF
TRBJ1-4,.,15,TRBD1,TRBV5-1,TGCGCCAGCAGCTTGGCGCAGGGGGCAAGGGAAAAACTGTTTTTT,CASSLAQGAREKLFF
TRBJ1-2,many,17,.,TRBV15,TGTGCCACCAGCAGAGATAACCAGGCCGTCGCGTTCTATGGCTACACCTTC,CATSRDNQAVAFYGYTF
TRBJ2-5,.,15,TRBD1,TRBV7-8,TGTGCCAGCAGCTTTGGACAGGGGGAGGTTGAGACCCAGTACTTC,CASSFGQGEVETQYF
TRBJ1-2,.,12,.,TRBV5-1,TGCGCCAGCAATCGGGAGAACTATGGCTACACCTTC,CASNRENYGYTF
TRBJ1-2,.,15,.,TRBV20-1,TGCAGTGCTAGTAGGGACGGACCAACCAACTATGGCTACACCTTC,CSASRDGPTNYGYTF
TRBJ2-2,.,15,TRBD1,TRBV10-1,TGCGCCAGCGGCTTAGGGACAGGGGGCACCGGGGAGCTGTTTTTT,CASGLGTGGTGELFF
TRBJ2-7,many,14,TRBD1,TRBV7-2,TGTGCCAGCAGCCCTAAAGGACAGGTCTACGAGCAGTACTTC,CASSPKGQVYEQYF
TRBJ2-1,.,12,.,TRBV10-3,TGTGCCATCAGTGGGCAAAACAATGAGCAGTTCTTC,CAISGQNNEQFF
TRBJ2-5,.,14,TRBD2,TRBV20-1,TGCAGTGCTAGGGGGACTAGCGGGCAAGAGACCCAGTACTTC,CSARGTSGQETQYF
TRBJ1-1,.,12,.,TRBV5-1,TGCGCCAGCAGCTTGGAAAATAAAGAAGCTTTCTTT,CASSLENKEAFF
TRBJ2-3,.,17,.,TRBV15,TGTGCCACCAAGACCGATCAGGGGCGTCCTAGCACAGATACGCAGTATTTT,CATKTDQGRPSTDTQYF
TRBJ1-2,.,15,.,TRBV7-2,TGTGCCAGCAGCGCAGGGGACGGGGGGAGCTATGGCTACACCTTC,CASSAGDGGSYGYTF
TRBJ2-5,.,15,TRBD2,TRBV9,TGTGCCAGCAGCGCCGGGACTAGTAGCGCAGAGACCCAGTACTTC,CASSAGTSSAETQYF
TRBJ1-2,.,15,.,TRBV6-1,TGTGCCAGCAGTCCCCGGGCAGGGCAAGTCGGAGGCTACACCTTC,CASSPRAGQVGGYTF
TRBJ2-2,.,12,.,TRBV7-3,TGTGCCAGCAGCCCCGGGGGCGGGGAGCTGTTTTTT,CASSPGGGELFF
TRBJ2-1,many,11,.,TRBV20-1,TGCAGTGCTGGGACTGGAAATGAGCAGTTCTTC,CSAGTGNEQFF
TRBJ1-1,many,15,TRBD1,TRBV2,TGTGCCAGCAGTGATTTGGGACAGAAAGGCACTGAAGCTTTCTTT,CASSDLGQKGTEAFF
TRBJ2-7,.,14,.,TRBV24-1,TGTGCCACCAGTGATCCTCAAGGGGCTGAAGAGCAGTACTTC,CATSDPQGAEEQYF
TRBJ2-5,.,17,TRBD2,TRBV5-6,TGTGCCAGCAGCGGCTGGCCCGGGACTAGCGGACAAGAGACCCAGTACTTC,CASSGWPGTSGQETQYF
TRBJ1-5,many,16,.,TRBV7-8,TGTGCCAGCAGCTTAGAGGGTCTGAATAGCAATCAGCCCCAGCATTTT,CASSLEGLNSNQPQHF
TRBJ2-1,many,18,.,TRBV6-2/TRBV6-3,TGTGCCAGCAGTTACTCGCTGCGGGACAGCCGAACGTACAATGAGCAGTTCTTC,CASSYSLRDSRTYNEQFF
TRBJ2-3,many,11,.,TRBV5-1,TGCGCCAGCAAGGGTACAGATACGCAGTATTTT,CASKGTDTQYF
TRBJ2-3,.,16,.,TRBV24-1,TGTGCCACCAGTGATCCTCAGGGGCCCAGCACAGATACGCAGTATTTT,CATSDPQGPSTDTQYF
TRBJ1-2,many,14,TRBD1,TRBV5-1,TGCGCCAGCAGCTGGACCTCAGGGGGTTATGGCTACACCTTC,CASSWTSGGYGYTF
TRBJ2-7,few,14,TRBD1,TRBV15,TGTGCCACCAGCAAGGGACAGGTCCTCTACGAGCAGTACTTC,CATSKGQVLYEQYF
TRBJ2-2,few,15,.,TRBV6-1,TGTGCCAGCCAGAAAAGGGCTACGGGCACCGGGGAGCTGTTTTTT,CASQKRATGTGELFF